Below, one T cell receptor beta chain is given with its context. This record belongs to a study of blood T cells in healthy people across ages. The CDR3 sequence is 13 residues long. Trimming left V 4 bases short and J 6 bases short, with 12 bases between. CDR1 and CDR2 from the germline V gene are LGHNT and FRNRAP. Sample-barcoded 5' priming and a J-beta primer mix drove a second PCR of roughly 7 to 11 cycles. Researchers report that a template-switch adaptor with 12 random nucleotides tagged each cDNA molecule. TCRdb reprocessed the 5' RACE reads via MiXCR and lists one record per CDR3 protein. The table has roughly 800,000 distinct CDR3 sequences, 20% to 30% seen once. This sample was shared with a second study, whose subject was T cells of mothers and their children.

The rearrangement uses TRBV12-5 and TRBJ1-2, with D hard to call. The sequencing sample was made of blood. The TCR originated in a boy under 18 in good health. The CDR3 reads CASGSTGPDGYTF. CDR3 in DNA: TGTGCTAGTGGTTCAACCGGGCCCGATGGCTACACCTTC.